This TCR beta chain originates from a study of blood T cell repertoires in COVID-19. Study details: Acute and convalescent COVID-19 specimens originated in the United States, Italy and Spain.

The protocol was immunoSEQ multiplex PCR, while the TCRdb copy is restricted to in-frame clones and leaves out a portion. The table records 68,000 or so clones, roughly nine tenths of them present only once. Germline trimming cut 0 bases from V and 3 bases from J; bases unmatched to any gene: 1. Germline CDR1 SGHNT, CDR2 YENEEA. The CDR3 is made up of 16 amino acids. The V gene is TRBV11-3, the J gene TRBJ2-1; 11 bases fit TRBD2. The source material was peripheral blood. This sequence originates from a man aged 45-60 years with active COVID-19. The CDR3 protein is CASSLEGTSGYNEQFF. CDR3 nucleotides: TGTGCCAGCAGCTTAGAGGGGACTAGCGGCTACAATGAGCAGTTCTTC.